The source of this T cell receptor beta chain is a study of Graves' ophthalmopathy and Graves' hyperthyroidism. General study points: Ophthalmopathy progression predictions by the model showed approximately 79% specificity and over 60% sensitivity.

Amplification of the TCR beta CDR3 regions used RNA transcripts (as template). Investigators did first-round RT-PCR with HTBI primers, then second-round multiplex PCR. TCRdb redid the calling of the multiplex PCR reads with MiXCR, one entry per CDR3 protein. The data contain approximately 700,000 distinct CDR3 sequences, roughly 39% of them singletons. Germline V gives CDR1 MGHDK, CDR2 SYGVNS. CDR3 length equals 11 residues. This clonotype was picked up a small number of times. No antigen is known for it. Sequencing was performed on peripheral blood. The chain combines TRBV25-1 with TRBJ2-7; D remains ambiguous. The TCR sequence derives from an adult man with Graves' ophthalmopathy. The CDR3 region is CARVWGYEQYF. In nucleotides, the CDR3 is TGTGCTAGAGTCTGGGGCTACGAGCAGTACTTC.